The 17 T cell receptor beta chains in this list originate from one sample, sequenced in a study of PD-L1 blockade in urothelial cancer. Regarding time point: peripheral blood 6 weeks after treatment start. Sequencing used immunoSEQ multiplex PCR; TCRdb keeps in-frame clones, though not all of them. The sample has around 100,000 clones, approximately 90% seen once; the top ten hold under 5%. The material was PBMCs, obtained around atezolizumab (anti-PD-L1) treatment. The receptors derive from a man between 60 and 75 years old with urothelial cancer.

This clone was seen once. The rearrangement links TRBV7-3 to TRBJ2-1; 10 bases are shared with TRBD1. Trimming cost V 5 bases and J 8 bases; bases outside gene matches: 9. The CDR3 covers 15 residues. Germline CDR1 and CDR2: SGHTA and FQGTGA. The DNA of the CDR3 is TGTGCCAGCAGCCGCTCAGGACAGGGGGGCGATGAGCAGTTCTTC. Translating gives CASSRSGQGGDEQFF.

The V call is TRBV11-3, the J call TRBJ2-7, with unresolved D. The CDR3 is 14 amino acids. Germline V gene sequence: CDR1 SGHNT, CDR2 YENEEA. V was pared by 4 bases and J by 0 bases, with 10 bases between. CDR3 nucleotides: TGTGCCAGCAGCTCGAGACTGGACTCCTACGAGCAGTACTTC. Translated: CASSSRLDSYEQYF.

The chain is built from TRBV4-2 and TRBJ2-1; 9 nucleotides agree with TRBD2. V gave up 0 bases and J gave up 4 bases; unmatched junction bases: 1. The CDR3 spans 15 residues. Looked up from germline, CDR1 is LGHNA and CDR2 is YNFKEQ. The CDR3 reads CASSQESGGYNEQFF. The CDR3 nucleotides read TGTGCCAGCAGCCAAGAGAGCGGGGGGTACAATGAGCAGTTCTTC.

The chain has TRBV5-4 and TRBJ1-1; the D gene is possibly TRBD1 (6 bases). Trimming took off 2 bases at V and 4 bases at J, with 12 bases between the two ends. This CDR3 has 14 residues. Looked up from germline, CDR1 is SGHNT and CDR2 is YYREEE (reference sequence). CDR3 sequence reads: CASSFAGGRTEAFF. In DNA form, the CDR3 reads TGTGCCAGCAGCTTCGCGGGGGGCCGCACTGAAGCTTTCTTT.

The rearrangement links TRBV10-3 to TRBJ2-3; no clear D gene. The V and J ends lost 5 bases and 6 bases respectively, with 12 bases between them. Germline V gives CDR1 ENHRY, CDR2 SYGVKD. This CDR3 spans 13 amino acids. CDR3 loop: CAISPHNSDTQYF. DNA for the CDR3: TGTGCCATCAGTCCCCATAACTCGGATACGCAGTATTTT.

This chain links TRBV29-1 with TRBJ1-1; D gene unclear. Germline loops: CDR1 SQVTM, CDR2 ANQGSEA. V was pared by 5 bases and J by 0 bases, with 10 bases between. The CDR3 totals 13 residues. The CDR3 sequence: CSVSGLMNTEAFF. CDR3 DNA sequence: TGCAGCGTTTCGGGGTTGATGAACACTGAAGCTTTCTTT. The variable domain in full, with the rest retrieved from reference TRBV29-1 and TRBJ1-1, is SAVISQKPSRDICQRGTSLTIQCQVDSQVTMMFWYRQQPGQSLTLIATANQGSEATYESGFVIDKFPISRPNLTFSTLTVSNMSPEDSSIYLCSVSGLMNTEAFFGQGTRLTVV.

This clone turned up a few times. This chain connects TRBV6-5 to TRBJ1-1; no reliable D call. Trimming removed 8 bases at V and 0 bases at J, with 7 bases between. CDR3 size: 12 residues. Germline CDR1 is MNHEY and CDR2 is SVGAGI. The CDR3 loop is CASRDMNTEAFF. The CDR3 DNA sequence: TGTGCCAGCCGCGATATGAACACTGAAGCTTTCTTT.

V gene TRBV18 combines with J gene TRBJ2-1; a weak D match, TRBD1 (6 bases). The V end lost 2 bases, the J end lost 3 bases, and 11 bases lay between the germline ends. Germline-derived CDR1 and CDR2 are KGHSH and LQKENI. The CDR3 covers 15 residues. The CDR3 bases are TGTGCCAGCTCACCAGGGACACCTTACTACAATGAGCAGTTCTTC. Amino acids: CASSPGTPYYNEQFF. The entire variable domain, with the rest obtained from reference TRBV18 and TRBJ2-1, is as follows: NAGVMQNPRHLVRRRGQEARLRCSPMKGHSHVYWYRQLPEEGLKFMVYLQKENIIDESGMPKERFSAEFPKEGPSILRIQQVVRGDSAAYFCASSPGTPYYNEQFFGPGTRLTVL.

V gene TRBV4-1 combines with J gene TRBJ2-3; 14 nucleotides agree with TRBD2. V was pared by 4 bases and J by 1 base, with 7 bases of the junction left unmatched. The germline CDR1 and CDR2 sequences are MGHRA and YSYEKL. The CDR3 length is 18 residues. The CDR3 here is CASSPGLAGVLGTDTQYF. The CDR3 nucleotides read TGCGCCAGCAGCCCGGGACTAGCGGGAGTATTAGGCACAGATACGCAGTATTTT.

CDR3 nucleotides: TGTGCCAGTAGAATCAGCGGGAGTAATCAGGGCGAGCAGTACTTC. This codes for CASRISGSNQGEQYF. This sequence joins TRBV19 and TRBJ2-7, with 8 positions matching TRBD2. The V and J ends lost 6 bases and 6 bases, in that order; junction bases with no gene match: 13. Per the germline V gene, CDR1 is LNHDA and CDR2 is SQIVND (reference sequence). CDR3 length: 15 amino acids.

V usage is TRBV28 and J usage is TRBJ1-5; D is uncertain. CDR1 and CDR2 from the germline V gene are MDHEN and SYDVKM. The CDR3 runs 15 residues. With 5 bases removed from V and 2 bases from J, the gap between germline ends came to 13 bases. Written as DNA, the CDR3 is TGTGCCAGCAGTAGGCGATTGAGCGGCAATCAGCCCCAGCATTTT. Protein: CASSRRLSGNQPQHF.

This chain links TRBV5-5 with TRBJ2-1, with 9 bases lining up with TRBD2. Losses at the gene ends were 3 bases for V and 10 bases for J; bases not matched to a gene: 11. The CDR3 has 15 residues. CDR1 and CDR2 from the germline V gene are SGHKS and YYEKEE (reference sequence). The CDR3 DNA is TGTGCCAGCAGCTCCACCGGGACTAGCAGTGAGGAGCAGTTCTTC. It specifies CASSSTGTSSEEQFF.

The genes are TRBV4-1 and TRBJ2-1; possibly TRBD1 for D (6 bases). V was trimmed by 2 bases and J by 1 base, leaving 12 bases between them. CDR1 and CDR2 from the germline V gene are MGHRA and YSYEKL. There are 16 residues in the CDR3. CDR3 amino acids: CASSQQQGTSYNEQFF. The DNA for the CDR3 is TGCGCCAGCAGCCAACAACAGGGTACTTCCTACAATGAGCAGTTCTTC.

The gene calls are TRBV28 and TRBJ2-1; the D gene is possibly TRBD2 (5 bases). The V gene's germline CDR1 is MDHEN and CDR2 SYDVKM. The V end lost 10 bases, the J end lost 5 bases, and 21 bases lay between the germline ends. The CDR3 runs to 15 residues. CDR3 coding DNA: TGTGCCATCCTACCCCGAACTAGTGAGAACAATGAGCAGTTCTTC. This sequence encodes CAILPRTSENNEQFF.

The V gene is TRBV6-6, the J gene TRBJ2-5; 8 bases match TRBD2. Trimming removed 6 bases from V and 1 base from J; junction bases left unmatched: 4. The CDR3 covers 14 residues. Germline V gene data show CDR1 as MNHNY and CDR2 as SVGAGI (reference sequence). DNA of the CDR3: TGTGCCAGCAGACCCGCGGGGGGCCAAGAGACCCAGTACTTC. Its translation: CASRPAGGQETQYF.

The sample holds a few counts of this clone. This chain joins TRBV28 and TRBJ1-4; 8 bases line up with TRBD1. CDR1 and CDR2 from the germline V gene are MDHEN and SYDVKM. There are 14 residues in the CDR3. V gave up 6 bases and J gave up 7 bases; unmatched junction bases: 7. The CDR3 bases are TGTGCCAGCAGACCGGACAGGGTCGGTGAAAAACTGTTTTTT. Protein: CASRPDRVGEKLFF.

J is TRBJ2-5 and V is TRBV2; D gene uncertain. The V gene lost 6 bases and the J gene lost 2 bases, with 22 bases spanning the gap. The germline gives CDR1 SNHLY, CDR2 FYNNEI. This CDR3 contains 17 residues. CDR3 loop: CASSPQSVHRIQETQYF. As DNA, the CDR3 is TGTGCCAGCAGCCCCCAGTCGGTCCACAGAATTCAAGAGACCCAGTACTTC.